The 30 T cell receptor beta chains presented below share a single source sample, sequenced in a study of regulatory T cells in long-lasting Graves disease. Time point specified: newly diagnosed GD, antithyroid drugs for less than 3 months. PBMC-derived RNA was used for the TCR library. Arm-PCR of CDR3 regions and iRepertoire HTBI primers were used to build TCR beta libraries. TCRdb itself ran the multiplex PCR reads through MiXCR, one entry per CDR3 protein. The sample yields over 350,000 distinct CDR3 sequences, approximately 16% seen once. The same sample was also used in a study of T cells in Graves' hyperthyroidism and ophthalmopathy.

The sample in question was peripheral blood mononuclear cells (PBMCs), obtained at new diagnosis, from a patient treated with antithyroid drugs. The receptors derive from a woman aged 35 to 49 with Graves disease.

A remark on this clonotype: Since a far larger clone is one base different, this is likely a read error. The J gene is TRBJ2-5, the V gene TRBV12-3 or TRBV12-4; D call uncertain. The J call is doubtful: the DNA matches TRBJ2-1 better. The CDR3 length is 15 residues. The CDR3 DNA reads as TGTGCCAGCAGTTTAGGTAATAGCAGGAGTGAGGAGCAGTTCTTC. Protein product: CASSLGNSRSEEQFF.

Ten or more counts support this clonotype. The chain couples TRBV5-1 to TRBJ2-3, with a possible D match to TRBD1 (6 bases). Germline assignment: CDR1 SGHRS and CDR2 YFSETQ. CDR3 length: 15 amino acids. The ends were cut back, 2 bases at V and 1 base at J, with 11 bases in the middle. The CDR3 protein is CASSLGTLRTDTQYF. The CDR3 nucleotides are TGCGCCAGCAGCTTAGGGACACTTCGCACAGATACGCAGTATTTT.

A remark on this clonotype: One base away lies a much larger clone, so this may be a sequencing read error. The CDR3 bases are TGTGCCATCGGGACAGAGAACACCGGGGAGCTGTCTTTT. This encodes CAIGTENTGELSF. The chain employs TRBV10-3 and TRBJ2-2; 7 nucleotides align to TRBD1. In germline, CDR1 is ENHRY, CDR2 SYGVKD. This CDR3 is 13 amino acids long.

Notes on this clonotype: The junction departs from the called germline gene at one end, perhaps through a read error. The V call is TRBV27, the J call TRBJ1-1; D gene unclear. CDR1 and CDR2 from the germline V gene are MNHEY and SMNVEV (reference sequence). The CDR3 sequence is 12 residues long. CDR3 sequence reads: CASNPGNTEAFF. The CDR3 DNA reads TGCGCCAGCAACCCGGGGAACACTGAAGCTTTCTTT.

The CDR3 nucleotides are TGTGCCAGCAGCTTGGGTGGCACGGTGAACACTGAAGCTTTCTTT. As protein: CASSLGGTVNTEAFF. The chain joins TRBV5-4 to TRBJ1-1, with D unclear. The V end was cut by 0 bases, the J end by 0 bases, with 9 bases between. The CDR3 loop spans 15 amino acids. Germline V CDR1 and CDR2: SGHNT, YYREEE (reference sequence).

The chain has TRBV9 and TRBJ2-1; D could derive from TRBD1 or TRBD2 (6 bases each). Per the germline V gene, CDR1 is SGDLS and CDR2 is YYNGEE. V lost 3 bases and J 7 bases, leaving 23 bases between the germline ends. The CDR3 has 17 amino acids. CDR3 DNA: TGTGCCAGCAGCGCTAGGGGGGTAGGGGGAGTTGGAAATGAGCAGTTCTTC. Amino acids: CASSARGVGGVGNEQFF.

This clonotype was counted many times. This chain joins TRBV5-1 and TRBJ2-1, with D unclear. The CDR3 is 14 amino acids. CDR1 is SGHRS and CDR2 is YFSETQ in the germline V gene. Trimming cost V 0 bases and J 6 bases, with 10 bases left between them. The CDR3 bases are TGCGCCAGCAGCTTGGACCCCCTAGGCAATGAGCAGTTCTTC. Translated, it gives CASSLDPLGNEQFF.

In its sample, this clonotype was seen a few times. The chain links TRBV13 to TRBJ2-1; 11 bases line up with TRBD2. The germline CDR1 and CDR2 sequences are PRHDT and FYEKMQ (reference sequence). After removal of 1 base from V and 3 bases from J, the junction contained 2 bases not matched to a gene. The length of the CDR3 is 16 residues. CDR3 sequence reads: CASSLVTSGNYNEQFF. CDR3 DNA: TGTGCCAGCAGCTTAGTGACTAGCGGGAACTACAATGAGCAGTTCTTC.

V is TRBV28 and J is TRBJ2-7, with D tentatively TRBD1 (6 bases). Germline V CDR1 and CDR2: MDHEN, SYDVKM. V lost 7 bases and J 7 bases, leaving 20 bases between the germline ends. This CDR3 has 14 residues. DNA for the CDR3: TGTGCCAGCACCGCAATCCAACAGGGCCGAGAGCAGTACTTC. Its protein is CASTAIQQGREQYF.

This clonotype was picked up many times. This rearrangement joins TRBV20-1 to TRBJ2-7; 14 bases are shared with TRBD2. J gave up 2 bases and V 2 bases, and 8 bases lay outside the gene matches. The V gene's germline CDR1 is DFQATT and CDR2 SNEGSKA (reference sequence). CDR3 length equals 17 residues. The CDR3 is CSARPGLAGVGTYEQYF. CDR3 in DNA: TGCAGTGCTAGACCGGGACTAGCGGGAGTCGGGACCTACGAGCAGTACTTC.

This clonotype was recorded at least ten times. The V call is TRBV30, the J call TRBJ1-4; no firm D call. V lost 0 bases to trimming and J lost 9 bases, with 11 bases between them. This CDR3 is built from 13 residues. CDR1 and CDR2 (germline): GTSNPN, SVGIG (reference sequence). CDR3 amino acids: CAWSVEQTKKLFF. CDR3 nucleotide sequence: TGTGCCTGGAGTGTAGAGCAGACTAAAAAACTGTTTTTT. Filled out from reference TRBV30 and TRBJ1-4, the complete variable domain reads SQTIHQWPATLVQPVGSPLSLECTVEGTSNPNLYWYRQAAGRGLQLLFYSVGIGQISSEVPQNLSASRPQDRQFILSSKKLLLSDSGFYLCAWSVEQTKKLFFGSGTQLSVL.

This clonotype turned up a few times. The chain combines TRBV7-8 with TRBJ2-2; 7 nucleotides agree with TRBD2. This CDR3 has 16 residues. J gave up 6 bases and V 6 bases, and 13 bases lay outside the gene matches. Germline assignment: CDR1 SGHVS and CDR2 FQNEAQ. The CDR3, as DNA: TGTGCCAGCAGATTTATAGCGGGTACAAGTTCCGGGGAGCTGTTTTTT. Translation gives CASRFIAGTSSGELFF. Supplemented by reference TRBV7-8 and TRBJ2-2, the full variable domain reads GAGVSQSPRYKVAKRGQDVALRCDPISGHVSLFWYQQALGQGPEFLTYFQNEAQLDKSGLPSDRFFAERPEGSVSTLKIQRTQQEDSAVYLCASRFIAGTSSGELFFGEGSRLTVL.

This clonotype has more than one count but fewer than ten. A read error is the likely source, as a far larger clone sits one nucleotide away. V and J are TRBV28 and TRBJ2-5, with 7 bases aligning to TRBD1. Germline V gene data show CDR1 as MDHEN and CDR2 as SYDVKM. This CDR3 spans 17 amino acids. Trimming took 5 bases from V and 11 from J; bases not matched to a gene: 23. The CDR3 region is CASSLGQSGAFRDEQYF. The CDR3 DNA reads as TGTGCCAGCAGTCTGGGACAGTCCGGAGCGTTCAGGGATGAGCAGTACTTC. The entire variable domain, with the rest obtained from reference TRBV28 and TRBJ2-5, is as follows: DVKVTQSSRYLVKRTGEKVFLECVQDMDHENMFWYRQDPGLGLRLIYFSYDVKMKEKGDIPEGYSVSREKKERFSLILESASTNQTSMYLCASSLGQSGAFRDEQYFGPGTRLLVL.

This clonotype came up once. Its ends do not fully match the called genes, so a read error is possible. The V and J genes are TRBV7-7 and TRBJ2-1; D perhaps matches TRBD2 (6 bases). The CDR3 consists of 13 residues. Germline V gene data show CDR1 as SSHAT and CDR2 as FNYEAQ (reference sequence). The CDR3, as DNA: TGTGCTAGCAGCCAGGACTACACCGATGAGCAGTTCTTC. Protein: CASSQDYTDEQFF. The full variable domain, in which reference TRBV7-7 and TRBJ2-1 provide the parts outside the CDR3, is GAGVSQSPRYKVTKRGQDVTLRCDPISSHATLYWYQQALGQGPEFLTYFNYEAQPDKSGLPSDRFSAERPEGSISTLTIQRTEQRDSAMYRCASSQDYTDEQFFGPGTRLTVL.

V and J are TRBV12-3 or TRBV12-4 and TRBJ2-5; D may be TRBD2 (6 bases). Trimming removed 4 bases at V and 1 base at J, with 10 bases between. The CDR3 is made up of 14 amino acids. The CDR3 DNA follows: TGTGCCAGCAGTTCGGACTATCCCCAAGAGACCCAGTACTTC. As protein: CASSSDYPQETQYF.

The sample holds many counts of this clonotype. This chain links TRBV5-8 with TRBJ2-5; unclear D gene. This CDR3 region has 15 residues. Germline CDR1 reads SGHTS; CDR2 reads YDEGEE. V was cut by 0 bases and J by 2 bases, with 11 bases left in between. The CDR3 sequence: CASSLGAVLQETQYF. The CDR3 DNA follows: TGTGCCAGCAGCTTGGGAGCTGTCTTGCAAGAGACCCAGTACTTC.

As for this clonotype: One end of the junction does not line up with germline, which may come from a read error. The chain carries TRBV28 and TRBJ2-7, with a tentative D call TRBD1 (6 bases). The germline V gene encodes CDR1 MDHEN and CDR2 SYDVKM. The CDR3 totals 16 residues. For the CDR3, the DNA is TGTGCCAGCAGTACGGAAAGGACAGCTCCCTCCGACGAGCAGTACTTC. Translating it yields CASSTERTAPSDEQYF. The complete variable domain, with remaining parts taken from reference TRBV28 and TRBJ2-7, reads DVKVTQSSRYLVKRTGEKVFLECVQDMDHENMFWYRQDPGLGLRLIYFSYDVKMKEKGDIPEGYSVSREKKERFSLILESASTNQTSMYLCASSTERTAPSDEQYFGPGTRLTVT.

Regarding this clonotype: A far larger clone is one base from this, pointing to a likely read error. The chain recombines TRBV2 with TRBJ2-4, with 10 bases lining up with TRBD1. The end of the DNA is better explained by TRBJ2-1, so the J call may be wrong. From germline, CDR1 is SNHLY and CDR2 FYNNEI. The CDR3 spans 13 residues. The CDR3 DNA reads TGTGTCCAAATAAGGGACAGGGGAGGGGAGCAGTTCTTC. Its protein is CVQIRDRGGEQFF.

The rearrangement uses TRBV4-3 and TRBJ2-2; D is undetermined. The CDR3 covers 15 residues. The germline gives CDR1 LGHNA, CDR2 YSLEER. Trimming removed 8 bases from V and 7 bases from J, with 20 bases in between. The chain's CDR3 is CASGSGPPVGGELFF. The CDR3, as DNA: TGCGCCAGCGGAAGTGGACCGCCTGTTGGCGGGGAGCTGTTTTTT.

The rearrangement uses TRBV24-1 and TRBJ1-5; D is ambiguous. CDR1 is KGHDR and CDR2 is SFDVKD in the germline V gene. The V and J ends lost 4 bases and 4 bases respectively, with 10 bases between them. The CDR3 is 14 amino acids. The CDR3 bases are TGTGCCACCAGTGACCGAGCGGGGAATCAGCCCCAGCATTTT. It specifies CATSDRAGNQPQHF.

With respect to this clonotype: This may come from a read error, since a much larger clone is one base off. The chain joins TRBV28 to TRBJ2-3, with a possible D match to TRBD2 (6 bases). CDR1 MDHEN and CDR2 SYDVKM come from the germline V gene. CDR3 length: 13 amino acids. The CDR3 sequence: CAGSSYRGDTQYF. DNA of the CDR3: TGTGCCGGCAGTTCATATCGGGGGGATACGCAGTATTTT.

This clonotype was observed at least ten times. The chain uses TRBV28 and TRBJ2-7; the D is unclear. CDR1 and CDR2 (germline): MDHEN, SYDVKM. The CDR3 extends over 14 amino acids. The V and J ends lost 7 bases and 1 base respectively, with 14 bases between them. As DNA, the CDR3 is TGTGCCAGCACTAGGGCGCTTGGATCCTACGAGCAGTACTTC. Protein sequence: CASTRALGSYEQYF.

The sample holds a few counts of this clonotype. V and J are TRBV20-1 and TRBJ2-7; 9 bases match TRBD1. V was clipped by 6 bases and J by 3 bases; unmatched bases: 6. The CDR3 is 13 amino acids. Germline V CDR1 and CDR2: DFQATT, SNEGSKA (reference sequence). The CDR3 bases are TGCAGTGCCGCCTTGACAGGGGGCTACGAGCAGTACTTC. This translates into CSAALTGGYEQYF.

The table lists this clonotype with a few counts. V gene TRBV24-1 combines with J gene TRBJ2-1; 9 bases align to TRBD1. The length of the CDR3 is 15 residues. CDR1 is KGHDR, CDR2 SFDVKD, per germline. The J segment lost 5 bases and the V segment lost 3 bases, leaving 4 bases of the junction unmatched. CDR3 loop: CATSDIQGADNEQFF. CDR3 nucleotide sequence: TGTGCCACCAGTGATATACAGGGGGCAGACAATGAGCAGTTCTTC.

Ten or more counts support this clonotype. This chain connects TRBV2 to TRBJ2-5; 11 positions match TRBD2. Per germline, CDR1 SNHLY and CDR2 FYNNEI. This CDR3 is built from 15 residues. Germline trimming cut 6 bases from V and 1 base from J; bases unmatched to any gene: 4. The CDR3 spells CASRRLAGGQETQYF. The CDR3 DNA sequence: TGTGCCAGCAGGCGCCTAGCGGGGGGCCAAGAGACCCAGTACTTC.

This clonotype was counted ten times or more. This chain joins TRBV12-3 or TRBV12-4 and TRBJ1-2; D gene unclear. Trimming took off 2 bases at V and 3 bases at J, with 7 bases between the two ends. The CDR3 runs to 13 residues. CDR3 residues: CASSLIGHYGYTF. For the CDR3, the DNA is TGTGCCAGCAGTTTAATTGGGCACTATGGCTACACCTTC.

Many counts were recorded for this clonotype. The chain employs TRBV27 and TRBJ2-1; TRBD2 matches 7 bases. With V trimmed by 0 bases and J by 0 bases, 5 bases remained unmatched. The germline V gene has CDR1 MNHEY and CDR2 SMNVEV (reference sequence). This CDR3 region has 17 residues. CDR3 sequence reads: CASSLSGGGSSYNEQFF. CDR3 in DNA: TGTGCCAGCAGTTTATCGGGCGGGGGAAGCTCCTACAATGAGCAGTTCTTC.

This clonotype has more than one count but fewer than ten. The chain is built from TRBV10-3 and TRBJ2-1; 9 bases match TRBD2. Germline V gene sequence: CDR1 ENHRY, CDR2 SYGVKD. This CDR3 has 18 amino acids. After removal of 0 bases from V and 7 bases from J, the junction contained 13 bases not matched to a gene. The CDR3 bases are TGTGCCATCAGTGAGTCGCGGGCGGGAGGGCTCGGTGGGAATGAGCAGTTCTTC. Translation gives CAISESRAGGLGGNEQFF.

At least ten counts were recorded for this clonotype. The chain recombines TRBV11-3 with TRBJ1-1, with 10 bases matching TRBD1. V lost 5 bases, J lost 7 bases, and 4 bases stayed unmatched. This CDR3 spans 13 amino acids. Germline-derived CDR1 and CDR2 are SGHNT and YENEEA. The CDR3: CASSRDRGVEAFF. The CDR3 DNA is TGTGCCAGCAGCAGGGACAGGGGCGTTGAAGCTTTCTTT.

This clonotype showed up many times. V and J are TRBV7-8 and TRBJ2-7; TRBD1 or TRBD2 may be the D gene (5 bases each). V lost 1 base and J 1 base, leaving 11 bases between the germline ends. This CDR3 contains 15 residues. Germline values: CDR1 SGHVS, CDR2 FQNEAQ. CDR3 amino acids: CASSLEGTASYEQYF. The CDR3 DNA follows: TGTGCCAGCAGCTTAGAAGGGACGGCATCCTACGAGCAGTACTTC. Together with reference TRBV7-8 and TRBJ2-7, the CDR3 gives the full variable domain: GAGVSQSPRYKVAKRGQDVALRCDPISGHVSLFWYQQALGQGPEFLTYFQNEAQLDKSGLPSDRFFAERPEGSVSTLKIQRTQQEDSAVYLCASSLEGTASYEQYFGPGTRLTVT.